The source of this T cell receptor beta chain is a study of blood T cell repertoires in COVID-19. The overall study: The United States, Italy and Spain supplied acute and convalescent COVID-19 samples. In each case, the material was cDNA or gDNA derived from T cells, B-cell-depleted T cells, or PBMCs.

Original analysis: By means of reference gene primer amplification, nucleated cell counts were estimated. Using immunoSEQ multiplex PCR, the repertoire was profiled, and TCRdb retains in-frame clones only, with some absent. That table is the source of V, J and clone size, and D and trimming were worked out from the DNA. The sample has around 160,000 clones; roughly 84% are singletons. This CDR3 comprises 15 residues. The V and J ends lost 2 bases and 7 bases, in that order; junction bases with no gene match: 8. CDR1 and CDR2 from the germline V gene are SGHRS and YFSETQ. The sample was peripheral blood. The chain combines TRBV5-1 with TRBJ2-2; 7 nucleotides match TRBD1. This clonotype was obtained from a human donor in a cohort sampled during active COVID-19. CDR3: CASSLGDREGGELFF. CDR3 bases: TGCGCCAGCAGCTTAGGAGACAGGGAAGGCGGGGAGCTGTTTTTT.